This T cell receptor (beta chain) was captured in a study of early T cells in non-severe SARS-CoV-2 infection. Via MiXCR, TCRdb re-called the 5' RACE reads, giving one row per CDR3 protein. This table has roughly 38,000 distinct CDR3 sequences, 5% to 6.5% appearing once. This CDR3 has 14 residues. From germline, CDR1 is LGHDT and CDR2 YNNKEL (reference sequence). Between the trimmed V and J ends, which lost 0 bases and 1 base, there was a span of 6 bases. This clonotype has a count of ten or more. Its antigen is unknown. General study findings and limits: Using VDJdb, the matching emphasized anti-spike CD8 responses while missing private and CD4 specificities.

V gene TRBV3-1 combines with J gene TRBJ2-5; D gene ambiguous. Sequencing input: whole blood. The sequence came from an adult who was a healthcare worker with PCR-confirmed SARS-CoV-2 infection or an uninfected control (not recorded which). CDR3 in amino acids: CASSQEVSQETQYF. CDR3 DNA: TGTGCCAGCAGCCAAGAAGTGTCCCAAGAGACCCAGTACTTC.